The T cell receptor beta chain under discussion was sequenced for a study of beta chain features in type 1 diabetes. V was clipped by 8 bases and J by 5 bases; unmatched bases: 11. Germline-derived CDR1 and CDR2 are SQVTM and ANQGSEA. The CDR3 sequence is 13 residues long. Study outcomes and limitations: Moderate yet significant TCRB CDR3 shortening was seen in Type 1 diabetes patients in all four CD4+ subsets. Patients showed naive, central memory and Treg TCRB repertoires that appeared more similar than those of healthy donors.

A note on this clone: Its matching antigen is unknown.

Around 100 mL of blood, on average, came from one heparinised draw per donor. What was sequenced were expressed TCRB transcripts, since all of the isolated RNA had been reverse transcribed. Naive, central memory and regulatory T cell samples yielded around 3.9 million reads on average. Repertoires were generated with immunoSEQ multiplex PCR, while TCRdb's copy carries only in-frame clones and drops some. The data show a few hundred thousand clones, approximately 16% seen once. The rearrangement links TRBV29-1 to TRBJ2-5, with 7 bases aligning to TRBD1. The sample taken for sequencing was naive CD4+ T cells from blood. This TCR came from a man aged 25 to 40 with type 1 diabetes. For the CDR3, the DNA is TGCAGCAGCCGAAAGGGGGCTGGGGAGACCCAGTACTTC. Translation: CSSRKGAGETQYF.